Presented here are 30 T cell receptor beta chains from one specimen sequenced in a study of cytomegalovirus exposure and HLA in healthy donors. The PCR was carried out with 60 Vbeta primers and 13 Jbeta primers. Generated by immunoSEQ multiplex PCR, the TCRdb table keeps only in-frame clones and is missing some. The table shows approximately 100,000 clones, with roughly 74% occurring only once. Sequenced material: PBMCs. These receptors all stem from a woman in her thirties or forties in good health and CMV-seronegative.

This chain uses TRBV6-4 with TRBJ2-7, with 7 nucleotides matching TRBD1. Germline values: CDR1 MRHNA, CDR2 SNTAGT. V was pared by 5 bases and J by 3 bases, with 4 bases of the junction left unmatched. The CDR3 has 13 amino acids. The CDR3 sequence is CASSPQGFYEQYF. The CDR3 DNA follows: TGTGCCAGCAGTCCACAGGGGTTCTACGAGCAGTACTTC.

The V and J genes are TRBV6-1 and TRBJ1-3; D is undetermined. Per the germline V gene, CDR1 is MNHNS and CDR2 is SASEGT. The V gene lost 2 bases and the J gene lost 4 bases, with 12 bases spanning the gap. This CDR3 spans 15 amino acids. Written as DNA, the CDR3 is TGTGCCAGCAGTGAATTCGGTGCAGCGGGAAACACCATATATTTT. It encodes CASSEFGAAGNTIYF.

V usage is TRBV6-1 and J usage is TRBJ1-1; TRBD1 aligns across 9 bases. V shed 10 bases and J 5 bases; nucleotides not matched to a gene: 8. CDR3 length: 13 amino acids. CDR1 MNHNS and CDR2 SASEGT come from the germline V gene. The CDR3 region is CATTTGTGTEAFF. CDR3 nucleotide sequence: TGTGCCACTACCACCGGGACAGGGACTGAAGCTTTCTTT.

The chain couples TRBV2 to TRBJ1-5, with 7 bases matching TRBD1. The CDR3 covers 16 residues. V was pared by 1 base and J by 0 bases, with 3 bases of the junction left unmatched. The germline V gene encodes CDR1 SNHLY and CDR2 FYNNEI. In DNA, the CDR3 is TGTGCCAGCAGTGAAGGTGGGGACAGTAGCAATCAGCCCCAGCATTTT. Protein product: CASSEGGDSSNQPQHF.

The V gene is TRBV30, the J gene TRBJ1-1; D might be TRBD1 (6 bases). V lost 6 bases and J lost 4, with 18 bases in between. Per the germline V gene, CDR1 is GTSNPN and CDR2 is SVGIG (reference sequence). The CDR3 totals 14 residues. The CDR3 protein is CACSRGGAGTEAFF. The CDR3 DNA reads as TGTGCCTGCTCCCGAGGGGGGGCGGGCACTGAAGCTTTCTTT.

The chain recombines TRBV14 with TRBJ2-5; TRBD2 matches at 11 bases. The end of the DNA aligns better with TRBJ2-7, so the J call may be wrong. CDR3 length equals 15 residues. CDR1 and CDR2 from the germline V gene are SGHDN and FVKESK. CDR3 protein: CASSRASGGPYEQYF. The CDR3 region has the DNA TGTGCCAGCAGCCGGGCTAGCGGGGGGCCCTACGAGCAGTACTTC.

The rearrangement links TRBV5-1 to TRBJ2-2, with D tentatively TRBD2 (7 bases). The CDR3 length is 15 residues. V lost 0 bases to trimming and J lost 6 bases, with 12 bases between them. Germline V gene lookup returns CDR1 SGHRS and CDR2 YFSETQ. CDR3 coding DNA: TGCGCCAGCAGCTTGGGCCGGGGGGCCGCCGGGGAGCTGTTTTTT. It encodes CASSLGRGAAGELFF.

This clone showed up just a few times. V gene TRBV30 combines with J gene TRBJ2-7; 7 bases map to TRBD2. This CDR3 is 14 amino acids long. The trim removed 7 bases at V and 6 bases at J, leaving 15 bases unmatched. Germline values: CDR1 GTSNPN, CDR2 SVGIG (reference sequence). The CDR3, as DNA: TGTGCCTACCAACATGCGGGAGTCCTCTCCGAGCAGTACTTC. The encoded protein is CAYQHAGVLSEQYF.

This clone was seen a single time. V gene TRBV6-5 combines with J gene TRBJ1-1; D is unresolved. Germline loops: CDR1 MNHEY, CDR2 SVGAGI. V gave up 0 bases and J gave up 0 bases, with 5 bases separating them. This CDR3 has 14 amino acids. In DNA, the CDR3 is TGTGCCAGCAGTTACTCCTCGGTGAACACTGAAGCTTTCTTT. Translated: CASSYSSVNTEAFF.

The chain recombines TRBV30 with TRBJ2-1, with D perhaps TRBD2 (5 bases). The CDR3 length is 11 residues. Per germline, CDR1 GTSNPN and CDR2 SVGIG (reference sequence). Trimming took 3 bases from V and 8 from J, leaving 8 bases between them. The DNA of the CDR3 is TGTGCCTGGAGACCGGGGTATGAGCAGTTCTTC. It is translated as CAWRPGYEQFF.

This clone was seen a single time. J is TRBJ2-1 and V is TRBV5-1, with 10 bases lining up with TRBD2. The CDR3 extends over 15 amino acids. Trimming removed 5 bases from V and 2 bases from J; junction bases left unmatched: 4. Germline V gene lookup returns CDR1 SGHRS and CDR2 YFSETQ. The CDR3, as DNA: TGCGCCAGCAGTACTAGCGGGGAGGCCTACAATGAGCAGTTCTTC. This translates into CASSTSGEAYNEQFF.

The CDR3 reads CATTTSGRYIQYF. In DNA, the CDR3 is TGTGCCACCACCACTAGCGGGAGATACATTCAGTACTTC. This chain links TRBV6-1 with TRBJ2-4; 11 positions match TRBD2. The CDR3 is 13 residues long. Trimming cost V 10 bases and J 8 bases; bases outside gene matches: 7. Germline CDR1 reads MNHNS; CDR2 reads SASEGT.

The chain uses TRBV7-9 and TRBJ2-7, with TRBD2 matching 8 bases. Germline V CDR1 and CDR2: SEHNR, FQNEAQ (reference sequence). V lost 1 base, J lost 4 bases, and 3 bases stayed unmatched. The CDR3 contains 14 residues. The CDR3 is CASSLEGLAYEQYF. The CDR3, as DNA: TGTGCCAGCAGCTTAGAAGGACTAGCTTACGAGCAGTACTTC.

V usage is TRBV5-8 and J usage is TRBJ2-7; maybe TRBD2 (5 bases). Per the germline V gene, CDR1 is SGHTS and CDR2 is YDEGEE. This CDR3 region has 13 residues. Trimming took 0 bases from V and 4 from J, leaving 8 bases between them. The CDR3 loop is CASSLGSGYEQYF. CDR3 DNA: TGTGCCAGCAGCTTGGGGTCGGGATACGAGCAGTACTTC. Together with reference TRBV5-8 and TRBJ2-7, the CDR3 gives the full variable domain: EAGVTQSPTHLIKTRGQQATLRCSPISGHTSVYWYQQALGLGLQFLLWYDEGEERNRGNFPPRFSGRQFPNYSSELNVNALELEDSALYLCASSLGSGYEQYFGPGTRLTVT.

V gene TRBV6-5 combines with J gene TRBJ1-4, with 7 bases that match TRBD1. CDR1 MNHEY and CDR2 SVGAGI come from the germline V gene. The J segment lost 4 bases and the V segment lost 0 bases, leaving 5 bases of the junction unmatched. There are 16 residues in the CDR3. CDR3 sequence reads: CASSYSGGLNNEKLFF. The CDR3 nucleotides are TGTGCCAGCAGTTACTCAGGGGGCCTTAATAATGAAAAACTGTTTTTT.

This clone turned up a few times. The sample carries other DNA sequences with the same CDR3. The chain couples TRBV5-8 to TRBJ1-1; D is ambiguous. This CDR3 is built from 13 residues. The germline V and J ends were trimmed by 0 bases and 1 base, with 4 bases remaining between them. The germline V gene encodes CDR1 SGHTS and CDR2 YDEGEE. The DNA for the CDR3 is TGTGCCAGCAGCTTGGACAGGAACACTGAAGCTTTCTTT. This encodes CASSLDRNTEAFF.

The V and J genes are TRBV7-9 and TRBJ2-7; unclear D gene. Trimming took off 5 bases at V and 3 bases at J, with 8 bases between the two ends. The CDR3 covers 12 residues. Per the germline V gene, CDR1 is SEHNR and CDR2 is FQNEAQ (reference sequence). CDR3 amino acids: CASSSNNYEQYF. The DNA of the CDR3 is TGTGCCAGCAGCAGTAACAACTACGAGCAGTACTTC.

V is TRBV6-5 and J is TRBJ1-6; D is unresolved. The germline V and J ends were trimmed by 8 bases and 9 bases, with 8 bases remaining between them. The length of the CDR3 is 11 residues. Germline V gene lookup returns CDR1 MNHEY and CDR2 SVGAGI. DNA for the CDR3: TGTGCCAGCTCCTCAGGTTCACCCCTCCACTTT. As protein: CASSSGSPLHF.

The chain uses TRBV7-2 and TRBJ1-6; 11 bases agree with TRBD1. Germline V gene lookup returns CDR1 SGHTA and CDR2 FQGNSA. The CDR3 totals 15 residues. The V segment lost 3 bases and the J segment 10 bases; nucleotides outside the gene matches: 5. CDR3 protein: CASSLAGTGGSPLHF. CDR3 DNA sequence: TGTGCCAGCAGCTTGGCCGGGACAGGGGGGTCACCCCTCCACTTT.

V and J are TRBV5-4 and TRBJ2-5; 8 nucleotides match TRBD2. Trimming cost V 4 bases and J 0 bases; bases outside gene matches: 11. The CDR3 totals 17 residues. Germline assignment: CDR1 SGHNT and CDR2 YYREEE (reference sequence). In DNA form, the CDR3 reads TGTGCCAGCAGCACCGAATGGGGGCGGGGGGACCAAGAGACCCAGTACTTC. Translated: CASSTEWGRGDQETQYF.

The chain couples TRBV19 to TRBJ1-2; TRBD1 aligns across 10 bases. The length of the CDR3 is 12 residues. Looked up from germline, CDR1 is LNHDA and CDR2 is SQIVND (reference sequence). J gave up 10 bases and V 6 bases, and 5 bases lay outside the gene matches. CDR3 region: CASSFGQGVYTF. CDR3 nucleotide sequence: TGTGCCAGTAGCTTCGGACAGGGGGTCTACACCTTC.

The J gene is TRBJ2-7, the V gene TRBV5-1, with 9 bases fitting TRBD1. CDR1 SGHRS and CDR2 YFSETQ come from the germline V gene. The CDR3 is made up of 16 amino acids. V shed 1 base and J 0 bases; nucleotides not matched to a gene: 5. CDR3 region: CASSLRPGQGSYEQYF. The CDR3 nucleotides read TGCGCCAGCAGCTTGAGGCCGGGACAGGGCTCCTACGAGCAGTACTTC.

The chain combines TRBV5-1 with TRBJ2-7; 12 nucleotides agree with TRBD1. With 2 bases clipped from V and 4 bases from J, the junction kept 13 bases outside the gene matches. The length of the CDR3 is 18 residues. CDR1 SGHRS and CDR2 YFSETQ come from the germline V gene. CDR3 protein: CASSFGGQGASGGYEQYF. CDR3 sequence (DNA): TGCGCCAGCAGCTTCGGGGGACAGGGGGCTAGCGGGGGATACGAGCAGTACTTC.

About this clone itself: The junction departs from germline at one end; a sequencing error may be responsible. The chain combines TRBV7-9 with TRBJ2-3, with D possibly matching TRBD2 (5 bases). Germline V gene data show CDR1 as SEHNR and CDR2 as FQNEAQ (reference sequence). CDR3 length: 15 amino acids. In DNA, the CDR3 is TGTTCCAGCAGTCCTCACGAGGGTGTGAAGGATACGCAGTATTTT. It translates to CSSSPHEGVKDTQYF.

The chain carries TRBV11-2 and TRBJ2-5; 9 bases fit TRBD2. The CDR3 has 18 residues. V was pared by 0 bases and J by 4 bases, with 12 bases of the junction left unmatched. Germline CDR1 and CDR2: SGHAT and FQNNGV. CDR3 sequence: CASSLDSRSGGPLETQYF. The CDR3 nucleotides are TGTGCCAGCAGCTTAGATTCTAGGAGCGGGGGGCCATTAGAGACCCAGTACTTC.

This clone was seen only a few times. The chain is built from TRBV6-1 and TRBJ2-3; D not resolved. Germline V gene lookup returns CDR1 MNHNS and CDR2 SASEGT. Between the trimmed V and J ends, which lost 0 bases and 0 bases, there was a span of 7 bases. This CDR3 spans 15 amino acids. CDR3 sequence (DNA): TGTGCCAGCAGTGAAGCGGCCAGAAGCACAGATACGCAGTATTTT. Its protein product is CASSEAARSTDTQYF.

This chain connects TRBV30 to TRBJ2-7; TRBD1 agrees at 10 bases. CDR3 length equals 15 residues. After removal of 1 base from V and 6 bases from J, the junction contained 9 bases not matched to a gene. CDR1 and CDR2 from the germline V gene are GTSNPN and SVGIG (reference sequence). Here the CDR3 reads CAWSATGTGVREQYF. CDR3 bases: TGTGCCTGGAGTGCTACCGGGACAGGGGTTCGCGAGCAGTACTTC.

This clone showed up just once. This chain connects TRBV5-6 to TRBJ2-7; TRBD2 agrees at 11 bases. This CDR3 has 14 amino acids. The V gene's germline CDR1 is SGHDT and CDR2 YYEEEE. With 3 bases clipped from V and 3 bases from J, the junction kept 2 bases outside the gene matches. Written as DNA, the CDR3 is TGTGCCAGCAGCTATGGACTAGCGGGCTACGAGCAGTACTTC. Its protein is CASSYGLAGYEQYF.

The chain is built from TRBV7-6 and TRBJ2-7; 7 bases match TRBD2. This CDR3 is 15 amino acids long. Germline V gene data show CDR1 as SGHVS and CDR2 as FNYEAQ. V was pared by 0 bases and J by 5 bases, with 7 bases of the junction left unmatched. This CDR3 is CASSLAGGPRNEQYF. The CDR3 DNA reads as TGTGCCAGCAGCTTAGCGGGAGGGCCGCGGAACGAGCAGTACTTC. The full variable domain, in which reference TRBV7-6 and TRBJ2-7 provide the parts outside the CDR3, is GAGVSQSPRYKVTKRGQDVALRCDPISGHVSLYWYRQALGQGPEFLTYFNYEAQQDKSGLPNDRFSAERPEGSISTLTIQRTEQRDSAMYRCASSLAGGPRNEQYFGPGTRLTVT.

The chain's CDR3 is CASSQGTGRYEQYF. The CDR3 DNA reads TGTGCCAGCAGCCAAGGTACAGGACGCTACGAGCAGTACTTC. This rearrangement joins TRBV4-2 to TRBJ2-7, with a possible D match to TRBD1 (5 bases). Trimming cost V 1 base and J 3 bases, with 10 bases left between them. The CDR3 is 14 amino acids. From germline, CDR1 is LGHNA and CDR2 YNFKEQ.